The table lists the clone carrying this TCR beta chain with a few counts. TCRdb processed the 5' RACE reads anew with MiXCR; each CDR3 protein has one entry. Of under 900,000 distinct CDR3 sequences in the sample, 18% were seen once. The data derive from a study of identical twins. With 6 bases clipped from V and 6 bases from J, the junction kept 11 bases outside the gene matches. The CDR3 loop spans 16 amino acids. The same sample was also studied in work on T cells expressing NK-cell markers.

The chain uses TRBV12-3 or TRBV12-4 and TRBJ2-2; the match to TRBD1 covers 9 bases. Sequencing was carried out using PBMCs. The receptor was derived from a woman between 18 and 29 years old in good health. CDR3: CASSLIAGTGSGELFF. The CDR3 DNA sequence: TGTGCCAGCAGCTTAATCGCCGGGACAGGGTCCGGGGAGCTGTTTTTT.